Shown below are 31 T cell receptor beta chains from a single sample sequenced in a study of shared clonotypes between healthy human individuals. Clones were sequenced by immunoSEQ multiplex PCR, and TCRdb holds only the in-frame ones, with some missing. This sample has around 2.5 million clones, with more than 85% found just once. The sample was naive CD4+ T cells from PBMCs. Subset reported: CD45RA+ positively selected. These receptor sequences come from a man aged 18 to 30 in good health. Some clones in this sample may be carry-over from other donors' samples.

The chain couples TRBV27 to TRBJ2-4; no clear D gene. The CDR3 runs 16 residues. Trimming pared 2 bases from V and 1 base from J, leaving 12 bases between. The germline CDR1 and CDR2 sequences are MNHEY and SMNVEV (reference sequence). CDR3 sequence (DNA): TGTGCCAGCAGTTTAAGTAAAGGGTTTGCCAAAAACATTCAGTACTTC. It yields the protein CASSLSKGFAKNIQYF.

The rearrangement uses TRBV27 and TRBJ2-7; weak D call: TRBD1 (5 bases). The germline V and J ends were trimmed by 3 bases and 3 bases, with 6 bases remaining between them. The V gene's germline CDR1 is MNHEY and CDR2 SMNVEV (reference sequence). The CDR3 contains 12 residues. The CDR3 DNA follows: TGTGCCAGCAGTTTTGACAGCTACGAGCAGTACTTC. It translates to CASSFDSYEQYF.

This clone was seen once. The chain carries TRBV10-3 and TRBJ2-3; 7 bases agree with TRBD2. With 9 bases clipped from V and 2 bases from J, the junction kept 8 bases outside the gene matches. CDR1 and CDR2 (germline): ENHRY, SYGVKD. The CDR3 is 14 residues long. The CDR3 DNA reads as TGTGCCATTGGGACTACCCCTGCCACAGATACGCAGTATTTT. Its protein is CAIGTTPATDTQYF.

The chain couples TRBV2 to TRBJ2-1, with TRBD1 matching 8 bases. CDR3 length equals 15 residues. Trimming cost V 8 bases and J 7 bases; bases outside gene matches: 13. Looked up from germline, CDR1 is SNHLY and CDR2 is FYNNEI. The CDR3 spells CASAITLDRVNEQFF. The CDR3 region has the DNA TGTGCCAGCGCAATTACGTTGGACAGGGTAAATGAGCAGTTCTTC.

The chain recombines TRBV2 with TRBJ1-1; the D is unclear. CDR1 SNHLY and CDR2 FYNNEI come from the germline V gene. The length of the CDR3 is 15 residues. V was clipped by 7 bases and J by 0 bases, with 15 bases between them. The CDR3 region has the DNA TGTGCCAGCAACCGAGGGTCCAGCATGAACACTGAAGCTTTCTTT. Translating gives CASNRGSSMNTEAFF.

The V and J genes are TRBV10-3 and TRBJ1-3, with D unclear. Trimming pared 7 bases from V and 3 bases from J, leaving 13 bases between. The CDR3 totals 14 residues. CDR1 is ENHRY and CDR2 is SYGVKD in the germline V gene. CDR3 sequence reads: CAINSDSFGNTIYF. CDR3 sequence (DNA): TGTGCCATCAACTCGGACTCGTTTGGAAACACCATATATTTT.

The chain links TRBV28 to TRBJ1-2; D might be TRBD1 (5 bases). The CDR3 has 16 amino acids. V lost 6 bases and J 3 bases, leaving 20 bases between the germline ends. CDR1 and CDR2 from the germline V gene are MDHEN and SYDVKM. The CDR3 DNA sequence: TGTGCCAGCAGCCTCGGGGGTGGGGTTCGGTACTATGGCTACACCTTC. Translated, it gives CASSLGGGVRYYGYTF.

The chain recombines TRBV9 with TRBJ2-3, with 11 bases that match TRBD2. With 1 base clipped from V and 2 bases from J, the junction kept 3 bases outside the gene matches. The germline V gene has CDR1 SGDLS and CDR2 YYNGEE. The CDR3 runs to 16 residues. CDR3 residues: CASSVKLAGATDTQYF. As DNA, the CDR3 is TGTGCCAGCAGCGTAAAACTAGCGGGAGCCACAGATACGCAGTATTTT.

The CDR3 DNA follows: TGTGCCAGCAGTCAGGGCTACAATGAGCAGTTCTTC. As protein: CASSQGYNEQFF. This sequence joins TRBV6-6 and TRBJ2-1, with a weak D call TRBD1 (5 bases). The V end was cut by 5 bases, the J end by 3 bases, with 5 bases between. Germline lookup yields CDR1 MNHNY and CDR2 SVGAGI (reference sequence). This CDR3 comprises 12 residues.

The CDR3 DNA reads as TGCGCCAGCAGCCAAGCCTTGGACAGCCTGAAACTGTTTTTT. Residues: CASSQALDSLKLFF. The chain is built from TRBV4-1 and TRBJ1-4; a weak D match, TRBD1 (6 bases). CDR1 is MGHRA and CDR2 is YSYEKL in the germline V gene. V lost 1 base to trimming and J lost 11 bases, with 14 bases between them. This CDR3 contains 14 residues.

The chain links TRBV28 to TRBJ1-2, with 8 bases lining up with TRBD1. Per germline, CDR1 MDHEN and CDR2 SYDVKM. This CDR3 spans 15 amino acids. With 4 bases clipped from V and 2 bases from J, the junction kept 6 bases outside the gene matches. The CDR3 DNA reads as TGTGCCAGCAGTTCCCAGGGGGCTGTAAACTATGGCTACACCTTC. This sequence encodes CASSSQGAVNYGYTF.

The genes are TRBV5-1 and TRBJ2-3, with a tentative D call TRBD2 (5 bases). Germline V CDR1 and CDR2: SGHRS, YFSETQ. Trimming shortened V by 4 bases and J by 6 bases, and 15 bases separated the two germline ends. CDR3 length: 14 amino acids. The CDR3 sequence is CASSPGFPEDTQYF. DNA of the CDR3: TGCGCCAGCAGCCCGGGATTCCCGGAGGATACGCAGTATTTT.

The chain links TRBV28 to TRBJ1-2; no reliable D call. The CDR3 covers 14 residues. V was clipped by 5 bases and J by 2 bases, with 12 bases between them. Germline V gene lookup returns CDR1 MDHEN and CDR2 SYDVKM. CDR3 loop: CASSGGSENYGYTF. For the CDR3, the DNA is TGTGCCAGCAGTGGTGGCAGTGAAAACTATGGCTACACCTTC.

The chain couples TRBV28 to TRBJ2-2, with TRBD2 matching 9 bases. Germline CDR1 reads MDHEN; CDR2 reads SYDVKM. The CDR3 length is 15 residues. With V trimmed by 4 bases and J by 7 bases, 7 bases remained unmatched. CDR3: CASSSLAGWVGELFF. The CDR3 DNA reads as TGTGCCAGCAGTTCTCTAGCGGGATGGGTCGGGGAGCTGTTTTTT.

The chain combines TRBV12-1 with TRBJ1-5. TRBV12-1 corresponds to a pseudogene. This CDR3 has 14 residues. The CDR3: CASSSFWGWQPQHF. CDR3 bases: TGTGCCAGCAGCTCCTTTTGGGGTTGGCAGCCCCAGCATTTT.

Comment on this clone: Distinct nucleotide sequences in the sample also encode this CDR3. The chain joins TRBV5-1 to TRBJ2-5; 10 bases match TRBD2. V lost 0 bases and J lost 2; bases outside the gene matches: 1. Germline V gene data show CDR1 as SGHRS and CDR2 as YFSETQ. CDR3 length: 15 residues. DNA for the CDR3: TGCGCCAGCAGCTTGGCACTAGCGGGACAAGAGACCCAGTACTTC. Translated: CASSLALAGQETQYF.

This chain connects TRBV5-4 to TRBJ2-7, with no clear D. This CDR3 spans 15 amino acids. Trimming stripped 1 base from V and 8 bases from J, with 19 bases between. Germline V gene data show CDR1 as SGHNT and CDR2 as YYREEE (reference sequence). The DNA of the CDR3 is TGTGCCAGCAGCTTGCTCACTTACCGTGGTGAGAAGCAGTACTTC. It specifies CASSLLTYRGEKQYF.

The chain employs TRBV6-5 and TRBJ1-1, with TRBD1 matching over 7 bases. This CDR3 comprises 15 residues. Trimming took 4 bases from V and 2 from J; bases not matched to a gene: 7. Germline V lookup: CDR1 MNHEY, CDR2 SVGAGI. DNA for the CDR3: TGTGCCAGCAGTTCATGGGGACAGAAAAACACTGAAGCTTTCTTT. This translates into CASSSWGQKNTEAFF.

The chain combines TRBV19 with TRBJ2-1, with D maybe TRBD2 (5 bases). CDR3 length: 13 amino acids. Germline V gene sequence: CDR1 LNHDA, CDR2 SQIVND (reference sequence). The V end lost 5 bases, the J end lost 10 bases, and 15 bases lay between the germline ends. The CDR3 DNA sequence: TGTGCCAGTAGTTCCTCGAGACTACAGGAGCAGTTCTTC. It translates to CASSSSRLQEQFF.

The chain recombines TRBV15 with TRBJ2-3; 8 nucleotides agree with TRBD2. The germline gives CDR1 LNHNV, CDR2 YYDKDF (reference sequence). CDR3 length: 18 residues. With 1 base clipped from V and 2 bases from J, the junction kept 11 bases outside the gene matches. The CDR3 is CATSRAPRVAGITDTQYF. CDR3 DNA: TGTGCCACCAGCAGAGCCCCCAGGGTAGCGGGAATCACAGATACGCAGTATTTT.

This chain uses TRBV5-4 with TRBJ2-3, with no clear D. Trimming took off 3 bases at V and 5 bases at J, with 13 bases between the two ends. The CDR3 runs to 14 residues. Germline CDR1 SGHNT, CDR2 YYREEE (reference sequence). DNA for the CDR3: TGTGCCAGCAGCTCCCGAACGGCCCTAGATACGCAGTATTTT. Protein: CASSSRTALDTQYF. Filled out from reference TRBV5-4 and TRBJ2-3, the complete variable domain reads ETGVTQSPTHLIKTRGQQVTLRCSSQSGHNTVSWYQQALGQGPQFIFQYYREEENGRGNFPPRFSGLQFPNYSSELNVNALELDDSALYLCASSSRTALDTQYFGPGTRLTVL.

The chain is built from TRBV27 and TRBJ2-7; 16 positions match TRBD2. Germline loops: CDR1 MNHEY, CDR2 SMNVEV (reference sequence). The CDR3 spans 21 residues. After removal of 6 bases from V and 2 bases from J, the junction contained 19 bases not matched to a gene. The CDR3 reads CASSVKGHGQGLAGGPYEQYF. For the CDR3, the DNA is TGTGCCAGCAGCGTCAAGGGGCACGGACAGGGACTAGCGGGAGGGCCCTACGAGCAGTACTTC.

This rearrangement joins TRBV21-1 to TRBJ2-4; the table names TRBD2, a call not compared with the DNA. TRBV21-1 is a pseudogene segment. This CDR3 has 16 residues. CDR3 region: CASSRRGDLAKNIQYF. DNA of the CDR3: TGTGCCAGCAGCCGACGGGGGGATTTAGCCAAAAACATTCAGTACTTC.

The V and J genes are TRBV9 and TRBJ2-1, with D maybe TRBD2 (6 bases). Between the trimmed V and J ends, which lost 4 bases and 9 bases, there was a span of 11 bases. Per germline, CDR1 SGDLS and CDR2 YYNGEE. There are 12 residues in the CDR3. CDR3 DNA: TGTGCCAGCAGCACGACTAGGGGTGAGCAGTTCTTC. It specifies CASSTTRGEQFF.

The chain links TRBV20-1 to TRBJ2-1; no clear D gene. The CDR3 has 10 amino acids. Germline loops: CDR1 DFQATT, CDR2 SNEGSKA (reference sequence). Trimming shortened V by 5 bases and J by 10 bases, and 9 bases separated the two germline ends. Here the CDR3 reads CSARLEEQFF. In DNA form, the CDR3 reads TGCAGTGCTCGACTTGAGGAGCAGTTCTTC.

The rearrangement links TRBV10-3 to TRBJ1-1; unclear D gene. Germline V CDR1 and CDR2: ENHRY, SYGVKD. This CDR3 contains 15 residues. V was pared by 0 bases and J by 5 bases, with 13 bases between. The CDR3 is CAISESRHSGTEAFF. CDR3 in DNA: TGTGCCATCAGTGAGTCGAGACATTCGGGAACTGAAGCTTTCTTT.

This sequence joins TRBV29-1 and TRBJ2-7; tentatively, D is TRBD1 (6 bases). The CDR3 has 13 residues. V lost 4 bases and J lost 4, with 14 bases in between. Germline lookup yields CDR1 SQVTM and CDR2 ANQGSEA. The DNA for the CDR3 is TGCAGCGTTGTGGTCGGGACATTGTACGAGCAGTACTTC. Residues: CSVVVGTLYEQYF.

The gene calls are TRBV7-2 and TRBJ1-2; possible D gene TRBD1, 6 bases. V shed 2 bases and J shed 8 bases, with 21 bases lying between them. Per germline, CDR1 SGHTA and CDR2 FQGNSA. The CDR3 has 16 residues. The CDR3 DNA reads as TGTGCCAGCAGCTTAACTCGCTCTCGGGGGCCGAGGGGCTACACCTTC. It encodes CASSLTRSRGPRGYTF. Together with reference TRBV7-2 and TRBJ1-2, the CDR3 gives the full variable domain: GAGVSQSPSNKVTEKGKDVELRCDPISGHTALYWYRQSLGQGLEFLIYFQGNSAPDKSGLPSDRFSAERTGGSVSTLTIQRTQQEDSAVYLCASSLTRSRGPRGYTFGSGTRLTVV.

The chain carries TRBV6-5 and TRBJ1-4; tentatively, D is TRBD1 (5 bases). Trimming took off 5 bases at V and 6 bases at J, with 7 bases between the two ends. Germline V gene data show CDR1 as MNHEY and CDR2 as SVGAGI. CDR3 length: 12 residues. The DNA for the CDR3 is TGTGCCAGCAGTAGAGGGGATGAAAAACTGTTTTTT. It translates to CASSRGDEKLFF.

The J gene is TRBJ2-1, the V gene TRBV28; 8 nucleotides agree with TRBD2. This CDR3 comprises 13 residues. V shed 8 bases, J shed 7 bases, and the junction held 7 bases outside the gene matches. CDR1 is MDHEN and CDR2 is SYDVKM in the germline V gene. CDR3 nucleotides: TGTGCCAGCCGGGGGGGCGGGCGGAATGAGCAGTTCTTC. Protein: CASRGGGRNEQFF.

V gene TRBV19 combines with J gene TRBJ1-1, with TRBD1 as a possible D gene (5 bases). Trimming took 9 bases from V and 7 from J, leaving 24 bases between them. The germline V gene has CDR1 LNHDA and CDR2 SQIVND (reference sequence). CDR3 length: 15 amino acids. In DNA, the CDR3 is TGTGCCAGCCGACAGACTGAGTCAGGGCGGGGTGAAGCTTTCTTT. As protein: CASRQTESGRGEAFF.